This T cell receptor (beta chain) was retrieved from a study of T cells in Graves' hyperthyroidism and ophthalmopathy. This CDR3 region has 13 residues. Germline V gene sequence: CDR1 SQVTM, CDR2 ANQGSEA. V was trimmed by 6 bases and J by 0 bases, leaving 12 bases between them. Exclusion of patients followed from uncontrolled infection, other autoimmune disease, pregnancy or lactation. The TCR beta CDR3 regions underwent amplification using RNA transcripts as the source. The HTBI primer set was used in a first-round RT-PCR of the TCR CDR3. TCRdb ran MiXCR on the multiplex PCR reads and lists one entry per CDR3 protein. The sample lists roughly 420,000 distinct CDR3 sequences, roughly 13% occurring once. This clonotype was recorded at least ten times. The antigen remains undetermined. Study results and limitations: Blood held most thyroid clonotypes expanded above 0.001 frequency. From stable hyperthyroidism, ophthalmopathy was set apart by a 13 V-J model.

Sequenced material: blood. The J gene is TRBJ2-7, the V gene TRBV29-1; no reliable D call. The TCR sequence derives from a woman younger than 35 with Graves' hyperthyroidism. The CDR3 sequence is CSVGRLNSYEQYF. Here the CDR3 DNA reads TGCAGCGTCGGACGGTTAAACTCCTACGAGCAGTACTTC.